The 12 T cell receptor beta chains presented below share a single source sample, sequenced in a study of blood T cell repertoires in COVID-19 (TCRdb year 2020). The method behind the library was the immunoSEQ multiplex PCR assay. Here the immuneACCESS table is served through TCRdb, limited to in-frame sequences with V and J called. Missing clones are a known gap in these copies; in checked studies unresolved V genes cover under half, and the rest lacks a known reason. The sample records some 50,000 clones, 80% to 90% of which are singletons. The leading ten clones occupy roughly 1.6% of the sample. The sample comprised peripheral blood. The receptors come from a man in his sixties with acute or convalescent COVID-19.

The CDR3 nucleotides are TGTGCCAGCAGTGAAGCTTCGCGACAGTATGGCTACACCTTC. It specifies CASSEASRQYGYTF. The chain combines TRBV2 with TRBJ1-2; a possible D gene is TRBD1 (5 bases). Germline CDR1 SNHLY, CDR2 FYNNEI. V shed 0 bases and J shed 5 bases, with 10 bases lying between them. The CDR3 runs 14 residues.

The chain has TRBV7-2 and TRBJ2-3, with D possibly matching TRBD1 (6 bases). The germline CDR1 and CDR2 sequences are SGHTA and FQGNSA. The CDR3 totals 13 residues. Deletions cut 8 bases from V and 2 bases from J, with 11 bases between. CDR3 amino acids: CASRKGVTDTQYF. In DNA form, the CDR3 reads TGTGCCAGCCGGAAGGGGGTCACAGATACGCAGTATTTT.

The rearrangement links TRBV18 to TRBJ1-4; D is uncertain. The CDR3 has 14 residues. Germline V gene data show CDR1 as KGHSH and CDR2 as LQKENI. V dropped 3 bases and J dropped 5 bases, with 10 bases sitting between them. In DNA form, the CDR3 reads TGTGCCAGCTCACCTAGAACACAGAATGAAAAACTGTTTTTT. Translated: CASSPRTQNEKLFF.

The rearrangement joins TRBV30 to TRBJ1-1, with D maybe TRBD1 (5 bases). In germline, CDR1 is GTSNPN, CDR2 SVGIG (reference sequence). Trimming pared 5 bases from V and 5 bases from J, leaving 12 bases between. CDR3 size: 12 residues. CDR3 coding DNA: TGTGCCTGGGGCAGGGAGGCAACTGAAGCTTTCTTT. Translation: CAWGREATEAFF.

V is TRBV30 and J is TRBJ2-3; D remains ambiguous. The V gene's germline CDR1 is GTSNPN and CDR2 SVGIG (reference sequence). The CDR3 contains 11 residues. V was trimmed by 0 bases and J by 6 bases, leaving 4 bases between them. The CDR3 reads CAWSVRDTQYF. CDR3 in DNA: TGTGCCTGGAGTGTACGGGATACGCAGTATTTT.

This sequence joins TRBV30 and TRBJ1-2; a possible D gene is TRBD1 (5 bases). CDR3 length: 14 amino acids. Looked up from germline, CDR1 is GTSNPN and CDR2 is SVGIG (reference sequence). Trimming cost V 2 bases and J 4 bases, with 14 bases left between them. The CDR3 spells CAWSSPGLGYGYTF. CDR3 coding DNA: TGTGCCTGGAGTTCCCCAGGGTTAGGCTATGGCTACACCTTC.

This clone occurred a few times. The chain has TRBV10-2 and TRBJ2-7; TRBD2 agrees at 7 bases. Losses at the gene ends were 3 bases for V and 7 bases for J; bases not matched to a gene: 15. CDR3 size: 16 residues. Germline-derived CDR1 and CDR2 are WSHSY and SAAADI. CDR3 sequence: CASSESRGGSYREQYF. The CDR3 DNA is TGCGCCAGCAGTGAATCTAGGGGAGGGAGTTATCGAGAGCAGTACTTC.

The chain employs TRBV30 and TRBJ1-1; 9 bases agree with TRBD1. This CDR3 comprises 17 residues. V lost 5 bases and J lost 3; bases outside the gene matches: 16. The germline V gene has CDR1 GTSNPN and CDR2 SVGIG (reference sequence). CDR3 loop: CAWRSTGGYFRDTEAFF. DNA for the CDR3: TGTGCCTGGCGATCGACAGGGGGGTATTTTAGGGACACTGAAGCTTTCTTT. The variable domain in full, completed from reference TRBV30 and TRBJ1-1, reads SQTIHQWPATLVQPVGSPLSLECTVEGTSNPNLYWYRQAAGRGLQLLFYSVGIGQISSEVPQNLSASRPQDRQFILSSKKLLLSDSGFYLCAWRSTGGYFRDTEAFFGQGTRLTVV.

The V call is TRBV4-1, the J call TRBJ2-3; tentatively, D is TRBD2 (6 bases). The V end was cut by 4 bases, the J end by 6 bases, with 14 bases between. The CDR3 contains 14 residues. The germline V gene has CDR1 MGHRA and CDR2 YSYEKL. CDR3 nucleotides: TGCGCCAGCAGCCCCGGACTACTTCGGGATACGCAGTATTTT. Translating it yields CASSPGLLRDTQYF.

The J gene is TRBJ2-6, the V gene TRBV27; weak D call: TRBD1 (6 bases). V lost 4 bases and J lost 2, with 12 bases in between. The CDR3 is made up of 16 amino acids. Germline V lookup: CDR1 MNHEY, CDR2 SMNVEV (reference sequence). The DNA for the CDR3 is TGTGCCAGCAGTTCGATCACAGGGACTGGGGCCAACGTCCTGACTTTC. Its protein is CASSSITGTGANVLTF.

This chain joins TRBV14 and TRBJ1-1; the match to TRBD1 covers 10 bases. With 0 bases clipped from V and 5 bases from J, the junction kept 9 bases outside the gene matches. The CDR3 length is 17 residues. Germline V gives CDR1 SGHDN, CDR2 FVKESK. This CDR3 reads CASSQDRRRQGATEAFF. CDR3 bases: TGTGCCAGCAGCCAAGATAGGCGGCGACAGGGGGCGACTGAAGCTTTCTTT.

DNA for the CDR3: TGTGCCAGCAGCTTAGAGGAAGTCGGGCGGGGGAGCTCCTATAATTCACCCCTCCACTTT. It codes for CASSLEEVGRGSSYNSPLHF. The J gene is TRBJ1-6, the V gene TRBV7-6; possible D gene TRBD1, 5 bases. The CDR3 has 20 amino acids. V gave up 1 base and J gave up 0 bases, with 19 bases separating them. Germline loops: CDR1 SGHVS, CDR2 FNYEAQ. The full variable domain, in which reference TRBV7-6 and TRBJ1-6 provide the parts outside the CDR3, is GAGVSQSPRYKVTKRGQDVALRCDPISGHVSLYWYRQALGQGPEFLTYFNYEAQQDKSGLPNDRFSAERPEGSISTLTIQRTEQRDSAMYRCASSLEEVGRGSSYNSPLHFGNGTRLTVT.